Sequencing of this TCR beta chain was carried out in a study of T cell responses to AZD1222 COVID-19 vaccine. Study-wide results and limits: Clonal diversity may have been underestimated, and the donors were mostly white British, with more females than males.

The repertoire was sequenced with immunoSEQ multiplex PCR; TCRdb's copy has only in-frame clones and lacks some. The profile shows some 120,000 clones, around 84% of them singletons. Of note for this clone: Its antigen is undetermined.

The junction had 4 bases not matched to a gene; V was cut back by 2 bases and J by 4 bases. Germline CDR1 and CDR2: LGHDT and YNNKEL (reference sequence). The CDR3 runs 14 residues. This rearrangement joins TRBV3-1 (or the pseudogene TRBV3-2) to TRBJ2-7, with 8 bases that match TRBD2. Material: peripheral blood, obtained on day 0 of AZD1222 vaccination. The TCR comes from an adult in good health. In DNA, the CDR3 is TGTGCCAGCAGCCAAAGCGGGAGTACGTACGAGCAGTACTTC. Protein sequence: CASSQSGSTYEQYF.